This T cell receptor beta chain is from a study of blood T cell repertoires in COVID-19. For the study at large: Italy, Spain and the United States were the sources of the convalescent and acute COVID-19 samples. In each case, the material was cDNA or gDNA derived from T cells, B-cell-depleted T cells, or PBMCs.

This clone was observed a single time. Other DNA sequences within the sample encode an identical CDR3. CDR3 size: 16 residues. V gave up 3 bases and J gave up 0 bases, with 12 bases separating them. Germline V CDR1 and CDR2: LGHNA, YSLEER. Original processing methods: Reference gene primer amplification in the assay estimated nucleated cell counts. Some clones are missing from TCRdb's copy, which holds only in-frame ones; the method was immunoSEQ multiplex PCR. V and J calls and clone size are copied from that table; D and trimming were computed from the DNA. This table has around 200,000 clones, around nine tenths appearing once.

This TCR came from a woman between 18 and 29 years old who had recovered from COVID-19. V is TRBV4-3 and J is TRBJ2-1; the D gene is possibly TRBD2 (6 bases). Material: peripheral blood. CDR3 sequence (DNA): TGCGCCAGCAGCCAGGATGGAGGGGTCTCCTACAATGAGCAGTTCTTC. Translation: CASSQDGGVSYNEQFF.